One sample yielded the 18 T cell receptor beta chains listed below, sequenced in a study of blood T cell repertoires in COVID-19. The method was immunoSEQ multiplex PCR; TCRdb's version includes in-frame clones alone and lacks a portion of them. This table holds 40,000 to 55,000 clones, more than 75% found once. The sample comprised peripheral blood. The origin of the receptors is a human donor in a cohort sampled during active COVID-19.

This chain connects TRBV21-1 to TRBJ1-1; the D call of TRBD1 is as the table states it, not checked on the DNA. TRBV21-1 is a recognized pseudogene. CDR3 length: 15 amino acids. The CDR3 protein is CASSPLGTGCTEAFF. The CDR3 DNA reads as TGTGCCAGCAGCCCCCTGGGGACAGGTTGCACTGAAGCTTTCTTT.

The genes are TRBV2 and TRBJ1-1; D remains ambiguous. V was clipped by 6 bases and J by 0 bases, with 8 bases between them. Germline V gene data show CDR1 as SNHLY and CDR2 as FYNNEI. The CDR3 consists of 13 residues. CDR3 in DNA: TGTGCCAGCAGCAGTGGGCTGAACACTGAAGCTTTCTTT. This codes for CASSSGLNTEAFF.

Here the CDR3 DNA reads TGTGCCAGCAGCCCCGGACTAGCGGGTAGTACGCAGTATTTT. Its protein is CASSPGLAGSTQYF. The V and J genes are TRBV5-4 and TRBJ2-3, with TRBD2 matching over 11 bases. Germline loops: CDR1 SGHNT, CDR2 YYREEE (reference sequence). V was clipped by 4 bases and J by 8 bases; unmatched bases: 6. The CDR3 extends over 14 amino acids.

CDR3 DNA sequence: TGTGCCAGCAGTTTAGGGGGCTATTGGGGAAACAATGAGCAGTTCTTC. As protein: CASSLGGYWGNNEQFF. The rearrangement joins TRBV27 to TRBJ2-1, with D perhaps TRBD1 (6 bases). V was trimmed by 2 bases and J by 5 bases, leaving 16 bases between them. The germline V gene encodes CDR1 MNHEY and CDR2 SMNVEV (reference sequence). The CDR3 has 16 amino acids.

The gene calls are TRBV7-2 and TRBJ1-1; 12 bases fit TRBD1. CDR3 size: 19 residues. In germline, CDR1 is SGHTA, CDR2 FQGNSA. The V gene end was trimmed by 0 bases and the J gene end by 0 bases; junction bases not matched to a gene: 8. The CDR3 here is CASSLARDRGPRMNTEAFF. The CDR3 nucleotides are TGTGCCAGCAGCTTAGCGAGGGACAGGGGGCCACGAATGAACACTGAAGCTTTCTTT. Full variable domain (rest looked up from reference TRBV7-2 and TRBJ1-1): GAGVSQSPSNKVTEKGKDVELRCDPISGHTALYWYRQSLGQGLEFLIYFQGNSAPDKSGLPSDRFSAERTGGSVSTLTIQRTQQEDSAVYLCASSLARDRGPRMNTEAFFGQGTRLTVV.

This clone showed up just once. One end of the junction fails to match germline, which may point to a read error. The chain recombines TRBV7-7 with TRBJ2-1; TRBD2 matches 7 bases. The CDR3 runs 21 residues. Per germline, CDR1 SSHAT and CDR2 FNYEAQ (reference sequence). CDR3 amino acids: CASSQIPLLSTPLAEYNEQFF. The DNA of the CDR3 is TGTGCTAGCAGCCAGATCCCGTTACTCTCTACTCCGCTAGCGGAATACAATGAGCAGTTCTTC.

V is TRBV10-3 and J is TRBJ2-3; TRBD2 is a possible D gene (5 bases). The CDR3 runs to 14 residues. Germline lookup yields CDR1 ENHRY and CDR2 SYGVKD. V lost 0 bases and J lost 6, with 10 bases in between. CDR3 bases: TGTGCCATCAGTGAGTCAACTAGGCCCGATACGCAGTATTTT. This gives the protein CAISESTRPDTQYF.

This clone was found once. The rearrangement uses TRBV7-2 and TRBJ2-2, with 11 positions matching TRBD2. Germline V gene data show CDR1 as SGHTA and CDR2 as FQGNSA. The CDR3 runs 16 residues. Trimming removed 7 bases from V and 6 bases from J; junction bases left unmatched: 10. CDR3 sequence: CASTLSGRAGAGELFF. The DNA for the CDR3 is TGTGCCAGCACCCTTAGCGGGAGGGCCGGCGCCGGGGAGCTGTTTTTT.

The rearrangement links TRBV5-1 to TRBJ2-2, with TRBD2 identical over 7 bases. CDR3 length: 18 amino acids. Germline V lookup: CDR1 SGHRS, CDR2 YFSETQ. The V segment lost 2 bases and the J segment 6 bases; nucleotides outside the gene matches: 16. In DNA, the CDR3 is TGCGCCAGCAGCTTAAGTGTTCTGGCGGGAGTAGGCGCCGGGGAGCTGTTTTTT. It specifies CASSLSVLAGVGAGELFF.

The chain has TRBV4-1 and TRBJ2-1; D is perhaps TRBD1 (5 bases). The V gene's germline CDR1 is MGHRA and CDR2 YSYEKL. V gave up 4 bases and J gave up 0 bases, with 10 bases separating them. CDR3 length: 15 amino acids. CDR3 residues: CASSLDRSSYNEQFF. CDR3 sequence (DNA): TGCGCCAGCAGCCTAGACAGAAGCTCCTACAATGAGCAGTTCTTC.

The V and J genes are TRBV27 and TRBJ2-2; 10 bases agree with TRBD2. J gave up 3 bases and V 10 bases, and 17 bases lay outside the gene matches. Germline V CDR1 and CDR2: MNHEY, SMNVEV (reference sequence). The CDR3 extends over 18 amino acids. Here the CDR3 reads CATTPLLSGGAHTGELFF. CDR3 nucleotide sequence: TGTGCCACCACCCCGCTCCTGAGCGGGGGGGCCCACACCGGGGAGCTGTTTTTT.

The rearrangement links TRBV10-3 to TRBJ2-3, with 8 bases aligning to TRBD2. The CDR3 loop spans 15 amino acids. V lost 4 bases, J lost 3 bases, and 6 bases stayed unmatched. Germline CDR1 reads ENHRY; CDR2 reads SYGVKD. CDR3 sequence (DNA): TGTGCCATCAGTGCGGCGAGCGGGAGTACAGATACGCAGTATTTT. Translating it yields CAISAASGSTDTQYF.

The gene calls are TRBV6-1 and TRBJ1-1; no definite D call. The CDR3 runs 16 residues. The V and J ends lost 0 bases and 1 base respectively, with 12 bases between them. Germline values: CDR1 MNHNS, CDR2 SASEGT. The CDR3 DNA reads as TGTGCCAGCAGTGAAGCGCTTCCACTACCGAACACTGAAGCTTTCTTT. Protein product: CASSEALPLPNTEAFF.

The sample holds one count of this clone. V is TRBV5-4 and J is TRBJ2-3, with a tentative D call TRBD2 (6 bases). The CDR3 runs to 16 residues. V lost 1 base and J lost 0, with 12 bases in between. CDR1 is SGHNT and CDR2 is YYREEE in the germline V gene (reference sequence). DNA of the CDR3: TGTGCCAGCAGCTTGTCCCTAGCGAAAAGCACAGATACGCAGTATTTT. This translates into CASSLSLAKSTDTQYF.

The chain combines TRBV27 with TRBJ2-2; 9 nucleotides agree with TRBD2. The V segment lost 8 bases and the J segment 6 bases; nucleotides outside the gene matches: 7. The CDR3 has 14 residues. The V gene's germline CDR1 is MNHEY and CDR2 SMNVEV (reference sequence). The CDR3 loop reads CASWLAGDSGELFF. The DNA for the CDR3 is TGTGCCAGCTGGTTAGCGGGGGACTCCGGGGAGCTGTTTTTT.

This clone was seen more than once but under ten times. The rearrangement links TRBV6-2 or TRBV6-3 to TRBJ1-2, with D unclear. This CDR3 is built from 14 residues. The ends were cut back, 5 bases at V and 3 bases at J, with 13 bases in the middle. The germline gives CDR1 MNHEY, CDR2 SVGEGT. The CDR3 region has the DNA TGTGCCAGCAGTCTGGCGGGCGAATACTATGGCTACACCTTC. Translating it yields CASSLAGEYYGYTF.

CDR3: CASSPMTSRKETQYF. The CDR3 DNA is TGTGCCAGCAGCCCCATGACAAGCCGCAAAGAGACCCAGTACTTC. The chain combines TRBV7-9 with TRBJ2-5; D gene uncertain. CDR1 is SEHNR and CDR2 is FQNEAQ in the germline V gene (reference sequence). V lost 5 bases and J 3 bases, leaving 16 bases between the germline ends. CDR3 size: 15 residues.

For the CDR3, the DNA is TGTGCCGGTACCTTTGGGGGACAGAGCGCCTACGAGCAGTACTTC. Translated: CAGTFGGQSAYEQYF. This chain joins TRBV30 and TRBJ2-7; TRBD1 matches 7 bases. The CDR3 length is 15 residues. The junction had 15 bases not matched to a gene; V was cut back by 8 bases and J by 2 bases. CDR1 is GTSNPN and CDR2 is SVGIG in the germline V gene (reference sequence).